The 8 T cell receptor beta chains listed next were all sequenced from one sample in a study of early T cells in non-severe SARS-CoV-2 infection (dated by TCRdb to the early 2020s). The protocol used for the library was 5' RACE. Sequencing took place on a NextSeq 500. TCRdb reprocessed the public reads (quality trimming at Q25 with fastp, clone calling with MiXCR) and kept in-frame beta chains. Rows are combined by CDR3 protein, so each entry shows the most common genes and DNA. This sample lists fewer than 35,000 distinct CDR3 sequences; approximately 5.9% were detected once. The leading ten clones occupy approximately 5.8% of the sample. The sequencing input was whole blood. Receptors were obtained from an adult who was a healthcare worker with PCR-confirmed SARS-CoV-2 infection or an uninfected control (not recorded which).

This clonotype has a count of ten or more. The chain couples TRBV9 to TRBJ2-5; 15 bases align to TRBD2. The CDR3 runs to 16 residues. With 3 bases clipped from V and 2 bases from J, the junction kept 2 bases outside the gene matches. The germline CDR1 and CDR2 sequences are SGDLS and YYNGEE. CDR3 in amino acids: CASSGGLAGGQETQYF. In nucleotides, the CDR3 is TGTGCCAGCAGCGGCGGACTAGCGGGAGGGCAAGAGACCCAGTACTTC.

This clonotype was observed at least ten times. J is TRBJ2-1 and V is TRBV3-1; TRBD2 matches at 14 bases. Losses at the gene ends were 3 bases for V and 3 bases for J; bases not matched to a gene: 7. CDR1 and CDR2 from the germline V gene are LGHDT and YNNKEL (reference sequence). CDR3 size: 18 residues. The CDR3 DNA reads TGTGCCAGCAGCCAGACTAGCGGGAGGGCCCTCGTCTACAATGAGCAGTTCTTC. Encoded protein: CASSQTSGRALVYNEQFF.

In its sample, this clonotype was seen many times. In nucleotides, the CDR3 is TGTGCCAGCAGGGGTCTGAACACCGGGGAGCTGTTTTTT. It codes for CASRGLNTGELFF. V usage is TRBV12-3 or TRBV12-4 and J usage is TRBJ2-2; D remains unclear. V was cut by 6 bases and J by 1 base, with 6 bases left in between. The CDR3 consists of 13 residues.

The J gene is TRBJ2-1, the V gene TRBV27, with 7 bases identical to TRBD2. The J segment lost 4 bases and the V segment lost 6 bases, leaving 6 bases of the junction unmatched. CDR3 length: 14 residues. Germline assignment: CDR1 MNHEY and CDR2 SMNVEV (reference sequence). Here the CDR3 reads CASSLKRGYNEQFF. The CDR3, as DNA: TGTGCCAGCAGCCTCAAGCGGGGTTACAATGAGCAGTTCTTC.

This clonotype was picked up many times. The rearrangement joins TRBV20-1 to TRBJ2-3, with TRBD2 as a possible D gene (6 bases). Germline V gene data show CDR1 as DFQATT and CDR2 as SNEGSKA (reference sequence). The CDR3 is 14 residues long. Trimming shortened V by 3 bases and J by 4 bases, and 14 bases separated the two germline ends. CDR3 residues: CSASRVGSSDTQYF. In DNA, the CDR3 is TGCAGTGCTAGTCGGGTCGGGAGCTCAGATACGCAGTATTTT.

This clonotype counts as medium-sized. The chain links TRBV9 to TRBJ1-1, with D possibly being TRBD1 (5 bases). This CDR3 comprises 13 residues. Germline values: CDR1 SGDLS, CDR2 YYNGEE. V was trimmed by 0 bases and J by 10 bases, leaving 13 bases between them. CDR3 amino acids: CASSVADNSAAFF. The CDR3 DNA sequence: TGTGCCAGCAGCGTAGCGGACAATTCGGCAGCTTTCTTT. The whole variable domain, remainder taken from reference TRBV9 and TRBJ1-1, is DSGVTQTPKHLITATGQRVTLRCSPRSGDLSVYWYQQSLDQGLQFLIQYYNGEERAKGNILERFSAQQFPDLHSELNLSSLELGDSALYFCASSVADNSAAFFGQGTRLTVV.

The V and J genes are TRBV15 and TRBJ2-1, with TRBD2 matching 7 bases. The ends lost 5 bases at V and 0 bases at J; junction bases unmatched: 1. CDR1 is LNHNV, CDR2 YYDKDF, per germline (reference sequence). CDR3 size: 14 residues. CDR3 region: CATSPSGSYNEQFF. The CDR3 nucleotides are TGTGCCACCAGCCCTAGCGGCTCCTACAATGAGCAGTTCTTC.

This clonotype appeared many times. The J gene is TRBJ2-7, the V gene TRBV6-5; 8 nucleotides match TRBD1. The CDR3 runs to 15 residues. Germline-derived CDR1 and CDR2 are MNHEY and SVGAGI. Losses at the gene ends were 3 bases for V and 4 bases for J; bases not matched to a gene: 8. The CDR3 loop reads CASSYTGTGGYEQYF. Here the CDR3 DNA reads TGTGCCAGCAGTTATACCGGGACAGGTGGTTACGAGCAGTACTTC.